This T cell receptor beta chain stems from a study of glioma-infiltrating T cells after dendritic cell vaccination. Indicated time point: after dendritic cell vaccination, including at tumor progression/relapse. Assay: immunoSEQ multiplex PCR; the TCRdb copy retains only in-frame clones and omits some. In the table there are 55,000 to 75,000 clones, about four fifths of which are singletons. Germline V gene data show CDR1 as GTSNPN and CDR2 as SVGIG (reference sequence). This CDR3 has 13 amino acids. Trimming pared 4 bases from V and 9 bases from J, leaving 16 bases between. This chain links TRBV30 with TRBJ1-5; D remains unclear. This specimen was blood, taken after dendritic cell vaccination. This sequence originates from a human donor with glioblastoma. The CDR3 DNA is TGTGCCTGGAAGGTAGGGCTGGGAGGGCCCCAGCATTTT. Residues: CAWKVGLGGPQHF.